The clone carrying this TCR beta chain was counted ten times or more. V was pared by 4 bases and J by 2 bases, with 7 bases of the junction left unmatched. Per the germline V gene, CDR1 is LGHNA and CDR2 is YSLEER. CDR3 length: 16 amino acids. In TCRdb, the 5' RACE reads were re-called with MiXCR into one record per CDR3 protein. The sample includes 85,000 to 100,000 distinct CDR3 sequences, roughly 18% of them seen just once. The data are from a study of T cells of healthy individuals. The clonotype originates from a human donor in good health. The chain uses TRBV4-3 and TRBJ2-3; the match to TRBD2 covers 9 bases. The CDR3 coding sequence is TGCGCCAGCAGCCGGAATGGCGGGGGGGCCACAGATACGCAGTATTTT. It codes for CASSRNGGGATDTQYF.